The clone carrying this TCR beta chain was detected only once. Its specificity is unknown. TCRdb's copy holds only in-frame clones and misses some; the assay was immunoSEQ multiplex PCR. Altogether 3,000 to 4,000 clones are present, roughly 82% being singletons, with the ten largest covering over 0.75%. The length of the CDR3 is 14 residues. V lost 5 bases, J lost 1 base, and 12 bases lay in between. Germline CDR1 reads SGHNT; CDR2 reads YYREEE (reference sequence). The record originates from a study of follicular helper T cells after annual influenza vaccination. At the level of the study: Across the 2013-2014, 2014-2015 and 2015-2016 vaccination seasons, some subjects were resampled.

Time point indicated: 2014-2015 season, 7 days after vaccination. Excluded were substance abuse, HIV/AIDS, active cancer, immunomodulatory drugs and active illness. Between roughly 40 and 100 mL of blood was drawn per time point. General study results and limits: Successive annual vaccinations recalled a recurrent oligoclonal ICOS+CD38+ cTfh response with influenza-specific clonotypes.

The source is an adult who received the influenza vaccine. This specimen was CXCR5- memory CD4+ T cells sorted from blood, taken 7 days after influenza vaccination. V and J are TRBV5-4 and TRBJ2-5; tentatively, D is TRBD1 (5 bases). The CDR3 sequence: CASSQGGPQETQYF. The CDR3 DNA sequence: TGTGCCAGCAGTCAGGGTGGGCCCCAAGAGACCCAGTACTTC.